This record concerns one TCR beta chain sequence. Antigen unknown. This specimen comes from a study of T cell repertoires in cytomegalovirus infection. Trimming removed 7 bases at V and 3 bases at J, with 9 bases between. This CDR3 contains 13 residues. TCRdb reprocessed the reads with MiXCR, giving one entry per CDR3 protein. The data show about 770,000 distinct CDR3 sequences, with almost 30% seen just once and around 14% held by the top ten. This chain joins TRBV12-3 or TRBV12-4 and TRBJ2-2; possible D gene TRBD1, 5 bases. This clonotype originated in a human donor in good health (CMV status not recorded). Some clones in this sample may be carry-over from other donors' samples. Here the sequenced sample was cultured CD8+ T cells from PBMCs, taken from culture after CMV antigen stimulation. In DNA form, the CDR3 reads TGTGCCAGCACCACAGGCTACACCGGGGAGCTGTTTTTT. It encodes CASTTGYTGELFF.